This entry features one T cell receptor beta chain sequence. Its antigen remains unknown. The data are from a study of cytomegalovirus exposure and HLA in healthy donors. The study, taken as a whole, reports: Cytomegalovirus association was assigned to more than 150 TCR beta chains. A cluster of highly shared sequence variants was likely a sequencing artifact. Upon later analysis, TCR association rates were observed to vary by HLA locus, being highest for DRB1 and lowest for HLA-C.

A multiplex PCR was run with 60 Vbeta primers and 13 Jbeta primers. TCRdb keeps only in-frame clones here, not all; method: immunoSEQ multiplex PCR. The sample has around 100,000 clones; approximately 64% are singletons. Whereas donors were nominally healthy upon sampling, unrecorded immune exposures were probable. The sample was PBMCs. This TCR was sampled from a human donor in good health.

The CDR3 DNA follows: TGTGCCACCAGCAGAGACGGACAGGCGAACACAGATACGCAGTATTTT. The encoded protein is CATSRDGQANTDTQYF. This chain uses TRBV15 with TRBJ2-3; 7 bases are a match to TRBD1. The CDR3 has 16 amino acids. The germline CDR1 and CDR2 sequences are LNHNV and YYDKDF (reference sequence). V shed 0 bases, J shed 2 bases, and the junction held 5 bases outside the gene matches.